Below are 13 T cell receptor beta chains sequenced from a single sample in a study of sequential checkpoint blockade in melanoma. Indicated treatment: randomized to nivolumab then ipilimumab (arm A) or the reverse (arm B). Generated by immunoSEQ multiplex PCR, the TCRdb table keeps only in-frame clones and is missing some. This sample has 9,500 to 12,000 clones; around three quarters occur once, and the top ten carry more than 35%. The input for sequencing was CD8+ T cells sorted from blood (inferred from file names), taken from a patient given nivolumab and ipilimumab in sequence. The receptors were sampled from a human donor with melanoma.

The chain is built from TRBV7-9 and TRBJ2-5, with D tentatively TRBD1 (6 bases). The J call may be in error: the DNA end matches TRBJ2-7 better. Germline assignment: CDR1 SEHNR and CDR2 FQNEAQ (reference sequence). This CDR3 is built from 14 residues. CDR3 sequence: CASSYDPGVGEQYF. The CDR3 coding sequence is TGTGCCAGCAGCTACGATCCAGGGGTAGGCGAGCAGTACTTC.

This clone occurred once. V is TRBV9 and J is TRBJ1-2; D perhaps matches TRBD1 (5 bases). The CDR3 consists of 13 residues. V was cut by 4 bases and J by 3 bases, with 10 bases left in between. Germline V CDR1 and CDR2: SGDLS, YYNGEE. The CDR3 coding sequence is TGTGCCAGCAGCTCGACAGTAGACTATGGCTACACCTTC. Encoded protein: CASSSTVDYGYTF.

This clone was seen only a few times. The V and J genes are TRBV14 and TRBJ1-6; D gene uncertain. This CDR3 is built from 13 residues. Deletions cut 1 base from V and 6 bases from J, with 4 bases between. The germline gives CDR1 SGHDN, CDR2 FVKESK. DNA of the CDR3: TGTGCCAGCAGCCAAGTAGTTAATTCACCCCTCCACTTT. Translation gives CASSQVVNSPLHF.

This clone was counted a few times. V usage is TRBV29-1 and J usage is TRBJ1-2, with TRBD1 identical over 8 bases. Per germline, CDR1 SQVTM and CDR2 ANQGSEA. The CDR3 extends over 13 amino acids. V was pared by 7 bases and J by 4 bases, with 8 bases of the junction left unmatched. CDR3 sequence: CSAPGQGLYGYTF. CDR3 bases: TGCAGCGCCCCCGGACAGGGCCTCTATGGCTACACCTTC.

The CDR3 DNA reads TGTGCCAGCAGTGACTCGTCCCCGTACTCATATAGCAATCAGCCCCAGCATTTT. This codes for CASSDSSPYSYSNQPQHF. The chain recombines TRBV6-4 with TRBJ1-5; D remains unclear. V lost 0 bases, J lost 0 bases, and 15 bases lay in between. The CDR3 is 18 amino acids. The germline V gene has CDR1 MRHNA and CDR2 SNTAGT.

The chain couples TRBV27 to TRBJ2-7; D unclear. Germline CDR1 reads MNHEY; CDR2 reads SMNVEV (reference sequence). The CDR3 runs to 11 residues. V dropped 5 bases and J dropped 1 base, with 3 bases sitting between them. Here the CDR3 reads CASSLSYEQYF. The CDR3 DNA sequence: TGTGCCAGCAGTCTTTCCTACGAGCAGTACTTC.

The rearrangement uses TRBV19 and TRBJ2-7, with 9 bases that match TRBD1. The CDR3 loop spans 13 amino acids. The germline CDR1 and CDR2 sequences are LNHDA and SQIVND (reference sequence). The CDR3 reads CATPGQGGYEQYF. The CDR3 DNA reads as TGTGCTACCCCGGGACAGGGTGGGTACGAGCAGTACTTC. The whole variable domain, remainder taken from reference TRBV19 and TRBJ2-7, is DGGITQSPKYLFRKEGQNVTLSCEQNLNHDAMYWYRQDPGQGLRLIYYSQIVNDFQKGDIAEGYSVSREKKESFPLTVTSAQKNPTAFYLCATPGQGGYEQYFGPGTRLTVT.

The chain recombines TRBV10-3 with TRBJ2-3, with 11 bases aligning to TRBD2. V shed 7 bases, J shed 1 base, and the junction held 1 base outside the gene matches. CDR3 length: 14 amino acids. CDR1 is ENHRY, CDR2 SYGVKD, per germline. CDR3 amino acids: CAIMGLAGTDTQYF. CDR3 in DNA: TGTGCCATCATGGGACTAGCGGGCACAGATACGCAGTATTTT.

This chain uses TRBV4-1 with TRBJ2-2; D unresolved. V lost 0 bases to trimming and J lost 6 bases, with 11 bases between them. The germline CDR1 and CDR2 sequences are MGHRA and YSYEKL. There are 15 residues in the CDR3. The CDR3 loop reads CASSQEATISGELFF. The CDR3 nucleotides read TGCGCCAGCAGCCAAGAGGCCACCATTTCCGGGGAGCTGTTTTTT.

Sample share makes this clone large. Other DNA sequences in this specimen translate into the identical CDR3. This sequence joins TRBV27 and TRBJ1-2; 7 nucleotides align to TRBD1. J was trimmed by 2 bases and V by 2 bases; bases with no gene match: 2. CDR3 length: 14 residues. The germline V gene encodes CDR1 MNHEY and CDR2 SMNVEV (reference sequence). CDR3 sequence reads: CASSLQGGNYGYTF. The DNA of the CDR3 is TGTGCCAGCAGTTTACAGGGGGGAAACTATGGCTACACCTTC.

This chain connects TRBV19 to TRBJ1-5; the D is unclear. The germline CDR1 and CDR2 sequences are LNHDA and SQIVND (reference sequence). V lost 8 bases to trimming and J lost 7 bases, with 18 bases between them. The CDR3 is made up of 14 amino acids. The CDR3 nucleotides read TGTGCCAGTTCGGCCCCCGGAGATAGCCAGCCCCAGCATTTT. Its translation is CASSAPGDSQPQHF.

The V and J genes are TRBV5-1 and TRBJ2-1, with 7 bases lining up with TRBD1. The CDR3 loop spans 13 amino acids. The V gene end was trimmed by 4 bases and the J gene end by 9 bases; junction bases not matched to a gene: 7. CDR1 and CDR2 from the germline V gene are SGHRS and YFSETQ. CDR3 in amino acids: CASSLFQGVEQFF. In nucleotides, the CDR3 is TGCGCCAGCAGCCTATTTCAGGGGGTTGAGCAGTTCTTC.

The chain joins TRBV2 to TRBJ1-2, with D unresolved. This CDR3 spans 14 amino acids. Germline assignment: CDR1 SNHLY and CDR2 FYNNEI. Trimming cost V 1 base and J 4 bases, with 10 bases left between them. The CDR3 protein is CASSEGHSLYGYTF. The DNA of the CDR3 is TGTGCCAGCAGTGAAGGTCACAGCCTCTATGGCTACACCTTC.